The 7 T cell receptor beta chains given below trace back to one sample, sequenced in a study of cytomegalovirus exposure and HLA in healthy donors (dated by TCRdb to 2016 to 2017). Libraries came from the immunoSEQ multiplex PCR assay. The multiplex PCR relied on a mix of 60 forward primers for TCR Vbeta segments and 13 reverse primers for TCR Jbeta segments. TCRdb provides this immuneACCESS table in a form limited to in-frame rearrangements. Some clones are lacking; in checked studies, under half of them reflect an unresolved V gene, and why the rest are absent is not known. This sample holds 150,000 to 200,000 clones; 62% were observed only once. The top ten hold roughly 2.9% of the sample. Sequenced input: PBMCs. Source of these receptors: a man aged 35 to 55 in good health and CMV-seronegative.

This clone was detected only once. V is TRBV7-2 and J is TRBJ2-1; D is unresolved. CDR3 length: 17 residues. The germline V and J ends were trimmed by 1 base and 1 base, with 14 bases remaining between them. Looked up from germline, CDR1 is SGHTA and CDR2 is FQGNSA. The CDR3 region is CASSLEGHSRSYNEQFF. DNA for the CDR3: TGTGCCAGCAGCTTAGAAGGTCACAGTAGGTCCTACAATGAGCAGTTCTTC. Full variable domain (rest looked up from reference TRBV7-2 and TRBJ2-1): GAGVSQSPSNKVTEKGKDVELRCDPISGHTALYWYRQSLGQGLEFLIYFQGNSAPDKSGLPSDRFSAERTGGSVSTLTIQRTQQEDSAVYLCASSLEGHSRSYNEQFFGPGTRLTVL.

The J gene is TRBJ2-6, the V gene TRBV7-3, with TRBD2 matching 8 bases. This CDR3 contains 16 residues. J lost 0 bases, V lost 5 bases, and 3 bases had no gene match. Per germline, CDR1 SGHTA and CDR2 FQGTGA. The CDR3 nucleotides are TGTGCCAGCAGCGTTAGCGGGGCCTCTGGGGCCAACGTCCTGACTTTC. Encoded protein: CASSVSGASGANVLTF.

This clone occurred a few times. The V gene is TRBV27, the J gene TRBJ1-6; D is undetermined. The V end was cut by 4 bases, the J end by 7 bases, with 17 bases between. Germline CDR1 MNHEY, CDR2 SMNVEV (reference sequence). This CDR3 has 16 amino acids. In DNA, the CDR3 is TGTGCCAGCAGTTCCCCGTTGCGGGAAGGGAATTCACCCCTCCACTTT. It is translated as CASSSPLREGNSPLHF.

The J gene is TRBJ1-2, the V gene TRBV6-6; a possible D gene is TRBD1 (6 bases). The CDR3 has 15 amino acids. The V gene's germline CDR1 is MNHNY and CDR2 SVGAGI (reference sequence). V lost 6 bases to trimming and J lost 6 bases, with 20 bases between them. The CDR3 here is CASSNLELGANGYTF. The CDR3 region has the DNA TGTGCCAGCAGCAACCTCGAGCTGGGGGCGAATGGCTACACCTTC.

This clone was recorded a few times. The CDR3 coding sequence is TGCGCCAGCAGCCAAGTGGCAGGTTTTAACTATGGCTACACCTTC. The encoded protein is CASSQVAGFNYGYTF. The chain is built from TRBV4-1 and TRBJ1-2; D uncertain. Deletions cut 1 base from V and 1 base from J, with 10 bases between. The CDR3 spans 15 residues. Germline assignment: CDR1 MGHRA and CDR2 YSYEKL.

The chain combines TRBV5-1 with TRBJ1-1, with TRBD1 matching over 9 bases. V was clipped by 6 bases and J by 4 bases; unmatched bases: 7. The CDR3 covers 14 residues. Germline V gives CDR1 SGHRS, CDR2 YFSETQ. CDR3 sequence: CASIEGTGTTEAFF. Here the CDR3 DNA reads TGCGCCAGCATCGAAGGGACAGGGACCACTGAAGCTTTCTTT.

This clone has more than one count but fewer than ten. The V gene is TRBV7-2, the J gene TRBJ2-5, with 9 bases that match TRBD1. The CDR3 is 15 residues long. Germline lookup yields CDR1 SGHTA and CDR2 FQGNSA. V was pared by 0 bases and J by 4 bases, with 3 bases of the junction left unmatched. CDR3 residues: CASSLAPTGGETQYF. CDR3 coding DNA: TGTGCCAGCAGCTTAGCGCCGACAGGGGGAGAGACCCAGTACTTC.